Following are 24 T cell receptor beta chains from one sample sequenced in a study of T cell changes during pregnancy in multiple sclerosis (dated by TCRdb to between 2017 and 2020). Receptors were amplified or captured by the immunoSEQ multiplex PCR assay. TCRdb took over this immuneACCESS table, retaining in-frame rearrangements with V and J assigned. Such tables are incomplete; in checked studies, under half of the missing clones stem from an unresolved V gene, and the remainder is unexplained. The sample table records roughly 32,000 clones; roughly nine tenths of these occur just once. Jointly, the top ten make up about 0.4% of the sample. This specimen was CD4+ T cells from peripheral blood mononuclear cells, taken in the second trimester of pregnancy. These TCRs come from a female donor in good health, enrolled as a control in a pregnancy study.

V gene TRBV5-1 combines with J gene TRBJ1-4; the match to TRBD1 covers 7 bases. CDR3 length: 14 amino acids. J lost 2 bases, V lost 2 bases, and 0 bases had no gene match. Germline V gives CDR1 SGHRS, CDR2 YFSETQ. CDR3 sequence (DNA): TGCGCCAGCAGCTTACAGGGGACTAATGAAAAACTGTTTTTT. Protein sequence: CASSLQGTNEKLFF. Looking up the rest from reference TRBV5-1 and TRBJ1-4 gives the full variable domain: KAGVTQTPRYLIKTRGQQVTLSCSPISGHRSVSWYQQTPGQGLQFLFEYFSETQRNKGNFPGRFSGRQFSNSRSEMNVSTLELGDSALYLCASSLQGTNEKLFFGSGTQLSVL.

The chain has TRBV7-2 and TRBJ2-7; 7 positions agree with TRBD1. The CDR3 is 15 residues long. Looked up from germline, CDR1 is SGHTA and CDR2 is FQGNSA. V lost 6 bases and J lost 3; bases outside the gene matches: 11. As DNA, the CDR3 is TGTGCCAGCAGGCAAGACAGGGATCCCTTCTACGAGCAGTACTTC. Protein: CASRQDRDPFYEQYF. The full variable domain, its missing parts supplied by reference TRBV7-2 and TRBJ2-7, is GAGVSQSPSNKVTEKGKDVELRCDPISGHTALYWYRQSLGQGLEFLIYFQGNSAPDKSGLPSDRFSAERTGGSVSTLTIQRTQQEDSAVYLCASRQDRDPFYEQYFGPGTRLTVT.

This chain uses TRBV4-2 with TRBJ2-1; 13 positions match TRBD2. In germline, CDR1 is LGHNA, CDR2 YNFKEQ. There are 21 residues in the CDR3. With 4 bases clipped from V and 4 bases from J, the junction kept 19 bases outside the gene matches. The CDR3 nucleotides read TGTGCCAGCAGCCCAGCCGAACTAGCGGGGGGGGCAGTGGGGGGTTACAATGAGCAGTTCTTC. Translating it yields CASSPAELAGGAVGGYNEQFF.

This clone appeared a single time. The chain has TRBV27 and TRBJ1-5; 7 positions match TRBD1. The CDR3 runs 12 residues. Germline V CDR1 and CDR2: MNHEY, SMNVEV (reference sequence). Trimming at V came to 8 bases and at J to 6 bases, leaving 4 bases not matched to a gene. This CDR3 reads CASGRGRQPQHF. CDR3 nucleotide sequence: TGTGCCAGCGGAAGGGGGCGTCAGCCCCAGCATTTT.

The chain recombines TRBV7-8 with TRBJ1-1; D might be TRBD1 (5 bases). V shed 2 bases and J shed 1 base, with 11 bases lying between them. This CDR3 is built from 15 residues. Germline assignment: CDR1 SGHVS and CDR2 FQNEAQ. CDR3 protein: CASSLSGVSNTEAFF. Written as DNA, the CDR3 is TGTGCCAGCAGCTTATCGGGGGTATCGAACACTGAAGCTTTCTTT.

The J gene is TRBJ1-1, the V gene TRBV5-1, with 9 bases fitting TRBD1. The CDR3 is made up of 13 amino acids. CDR1 and CDR2 from the germline V gene are SGHRS and YFSETQ. The V and J ends lost 3 bases and 5 bases, in that order; junction bases with no gene match: 2. The CDR3 coding sequence is TGCGCCAGCAGCTGGGGACAGGGAACTGAAGCTTTCTTT. Encoded protein: CASSWGQGTEAFF.

The chain couples TRBV19 to TRBJ2-3; 13 positions agree with TRBD2. This CDR3 spans 19 amino acids. V was pared by 4 bases and J by 5 bases, with 15 bases of the junction left unmatched. Germline V gene lookup returns CDR1 LNHDA and CDR2 SQIVND (reference sequence). The CDR3, as DNA: TGTGCCAGTAGTAGGGGGGCACTAGCGGGGGGGTCGTGGAGAGATACGCAGTATTTT. Encoded protein: CASSRGALAGGSWRDTQYF.

The V call is TRBV5-4, the J call TRBJ1-1; 7 bases are a match to TRBD1. The CDR3 is made up of 14 amino acids. Germline loops: CDR1 SGHNT, CDR2 YYREEE (reference sequence). Losses at the gene ends were 2 bases for V and 1 base for J; bases not matched to a gene: 2. The CDR3: CASSLQGQNTEAFF. CDR3 nucleotide sequence: TGTGCCAGCAGCTTACAGGGGCAGAACACTGAAGCTTTCTTT.

This chain connects TRBV9 to TRBJ2-2, with 14 bases lining up with TRBD2. CDR3 size: 17 residues. Trimming removed 3 bases from V and 2 bases from J; junction bases left unmatched: 3. Germline V gene data show CDR1 as SGDLS and CDR2 as YYNGEE. The CDR3 DNA is TGTGCCAGCAGCGCGGGACTAGCGGGGGTTAACACCGGGGAGCTGTTTTTT. This gives the protein CASSAGLAGVNTGELFF.

V gene TRBV4-2 combines with J gene TRBJ2-7; 11 bases are a match to TRBD2. CDR1 and CDR2 from the germline V gene are LGHNA and YNFKEQ. V lost 4 bases, J lost 0 bases, and 2 bases stayed unmatched. The CDR3 runs 15 residues. The CDR3 here is CASSLSGGDSYEQYF. DNA for the CDR3: TGTGCCAGCAGCCTTAGCGGGGGGGACTCCTACGAGCAGTACTTC.

This rearrangement joins TRBV19 to TRBJ1-2; 8 bases line up with TRBD1. The germline CDR1 and CDR2 sequences are LNHDA and SQIVND (reference sequence). V dropped 1 base and J dropped 2; count of bases not matched to a gene: 3. The CDR3 sequence is 15 residues long. The CDR3 nucleotides read TGTGCCAGTAGTATAGTCACAGGGGGAAACTATGGCTACACCTTC. Residues: CASSIVTGGNYGYTF.

The rearrangement joins TRBV4-3 to TRBJ2-7, with 7 bases fitting TRBD2. This CDR3 is 15 amino acids long. Per germline, CDR1 LGHNA and CDR2 YSLEER. The ends lost 1 base at V and 0 bases at J; junction bases unmatched: 3. The CDR3 spells CASSQAGGASYEQYF. CDR3 bases: TGCGCCAGCAGCCAAGCGGGGGGAGCCTCCTACGAGCAGTACTTC.

J is TRBJ1-1 and V is TRBV7-9; 11 nucleotides line up with TRBD1. The CDR3 covers 16 residues. The V gene's germline CDR1 is SEHNR and CDR2 FQNEAQ (reference sequence). The V gene end was trimmed by 1 base and the J gene end by 1 base; junction bases not matched to a gene: 2. The CDR3 region is CASSLGDRGGNTEAFF. The CDR3 DNA sequence: TGTGCCAGCAGCTTAGGGGACAGGGGGGGGAACACTGAAGCTTTCTTT.

This clone was seen more than once but under ten times. The chain couples TRBV6-5 to TRBJ2-7; TRBD1 might be the D (5 bases). Germline assignment: CDR1 MNHEY and CDR2 SVGAGI. The V end lost 2 bases, the J end lost 0 bases, and 8 bases lay between the germline ends. This CDR3 comprises 14 residues. This CDR3 reads CASSYGQGSYEQYF. CDR3 sequence (DNA): TGTGCCAGCAGTTACGGGCAGGGCTCCTACGAGCAGTACTTC.

This clone was recorded only once. The rearrangement links TRBV18 to TRBJ1-6; possibly TRBD1 for D (5 bases). CDR3 size: 17 residues. Germline loops: CDR1 KGHSH, CDR2 LQKENI. V lost 3 bases, J lost 0 bases, and 12 bases lay in between. The CDR3 region is CASSPLRTNSYNSPLHF. The CDR3 DNA reads TGTGCCAGCTCACCGCTTCGGACAAACTCCTATAATTCACCCCTCCACTTT.

J is TRBJ2-3 and V is TRBV6-5; the match to TRBD1 covers 9 bases. Germline CDR1 MNHEY, CDR2 SVGAGI. The CDR3 runs 14 residues. V dropped 6 bases and J dropped 0; count of bases not matched to a gene: 1. Written as DNA, the CDR3 is TGTGCCAGCAGGGGACAGGGAAGCACAGATACGCAGTATTTT. It encodes CASRGQGSTDTQYF.

There are a few counts of this clone. The genes are TRBV15 and TRBJ2-6; the D gene is possibly TRBD1 (5 bases). V lost 1 base to trimming and J lost 0 bases, with 10 bases between them. There are 17 residues in the CDR3. The germline V gene has CDR1 LNHNV and CDR2 YYDKDF (reference sequence). CDR3 nucleotides: TGTGCCACCAGCAGAGTAGGGGCAGCCTCTGGGGCCAACGTCCTGACTTTC. This sequence encodes CATSRVGAASGANVLTF.

This clone was found once. The J gene is TRBJ2-2, the V gene TRBV4-3, with 8 bases fitting TRBD2. The CDR3 consists of 16 residues. The junction had 6 bases not matched to a gene; V was cut back by 4 bases and J by 2 bases. CDR1 LGHNA and CDR2 YSLEER come from the germline V gene. DNA of the CDR3: TGCGCCAGCAGCCGGGACCTAGCGGGCAACACCGGGGAGCTGTTTTTT. Translated: CASSRDLAGNTGELFF.

The V call is TRBV5-4, the J call TRBJ1-2; D remains unclear. CDR1 is SGHNT, CDR2 YYREEE, per germline (reference sequence). Trimming shortened V by 6 bases and J by 4 bases, and 19 bases separated the two germline ends. The CDR3 has 15 amino acids. The chain's CDR3 is CASINLPGKTYGYTF. The CDR3 DNA reads TGTGCCAGCATCAATTTACCAGGAAAGACCTATGGCTACACCTTC. The variable domain in full, completed from reference TRBV5-4 and TRBJ1-2, reads ETGVTQSPTHLIKTRGQQVTLRCSSQSGHNTVSWYQQALGQGPQFIFQYYREEENGRGNFPPRFSGLQFPNYSSELNVNALELDDSALYLCASINLPGKTYGYTFGSGTRLTVV.

This clone appeared once. V is TRBV25-1 and J is TRBJ2-7; 7 nucleotides agree with TRBD2. CDR3 size: 15 residues. Germline lookup yields CDR1 MGHDK and CDR2 SYGVNS. Trimming cost V 2 bases and J 3 bases; bases outside gene matches: 7. As DNA, the CDR3 is TGTGCCAGCAGTGAACCGGGGGGTAGGTACTACGAGCAGTACTTC. It translates to CASSEPGGRYYEQYF.

The chain couples TRBV27 to TRBJ2-3, with D uncertain. V gave up 6 bases and J gave up 4 bases, with 17 bases separating them. There are 15 residues in the CDR3. Looked up from germline, CDR1 is MNHEY and CDR2 is SMNVEV (reference sequence). CDR3 bases: TGTGCCAGCAGAGGCGGCGCGTCAGCCCCAGATACGCAGTATTTT. This encodes CASRGGASAPDTQYF.

The genes are TRBV5-4 and TRBJ1-1, with a possible D match to TRBD1 (6 bases). The germline V gene has CDR1 SGHNT and CDR2 YYREEE (reference sequence). V lost 1 base and J 1 base, leaving 17 bases between the germline ends. The CDR3 loop spans 17 amino acids. CDR3 nucleotides: TGTGCCAGCAGCTTGTTGGGGGGCGCGGGGGGGAACACTGAAGCTTTCTTT. It specifies CASSLLGGAGGNTEAFF.

The J gene is TRBJ1-5, the V gene TRBV11-3; D may be TRBD1 (6 bases). The CDR3 is made up of 18 amino acids. The germline V gene encodes CDR1 SGHNT and CDR2 YENEEA. The V gene lost 2 bases and the J gene lost 2 bases, with 19 bases spanning the gap. The CDR3 bases are TGTGCCAGCAGCTTACGCGGAGGGGGGGCCGTGGGCAATCAGCCCCAGCATTTT. This sequence encodes CASSLRGGGAVGNQPQHF. Full variable domain (rest looked up from reference TRBV11-3 and TRBJ1-5): EAGVVQSPRYKIIEKKQPVAFWCNPISGHNTLYWYLQNLGQGPELLIRYENEEAVDDSQLPKDRFSAERLKGVDSTLKIQPAELGDSAVYLCASSLRGGGAVGNQPQHFGDGTRLSIL.

The chain recombines TRBV6-5 with TRBJ1-2; D possibly corresponds to TRBD1 (6 bases). CDR3 length: 12 residues. Trimming removed 8 bases from V and 8 bases from J, with 15 bases in between. Germline CDR1 is MNHEY and CDR2 is SVGAGI. For the CDR3, the DNA is TGTGCCAGCCTAACCGGGCAGGGGGGCTACACCTTC. Its translation: CASLTGQGGYTF.